The 31 T cell receptor beta chains below come from one sample, sequenced in a study of T cell clonality in common variable immunodeficiency. Assay: immunoSEQ multiplex PCR; the TCRdb copy retains only in-frame clones and omits some. The sample shows about 66,000 clones, none of them appearing just once. The sequencing input was peripheral blood mononuclear cells. Source of these receptors: a person aged 18-70 years in good health.

This clone occurred many times. The CDR3 end lies 3 residues beyond the end of the read and is filled in from the germline J gene. This chain uses TRBV6-2 or TRBV6-3 with TRBJ2-2; D gene ambiguous. V was cut by 0 bases and J by 0 bases, with 8 bases left in between. CDR3 length: 16 amino acids. Per germline, CDR1 MNHEY and CDR2 SVGEGT. The DNA read from the CDR3 is TGTGCCAGCAGTTACTCTCCCCAGGCGAACACCGGGGAG. Protein product: CASSYSPQANTGE. The full CDR3 protein reads CASSYSPQANTGELFF.

This clone was recorded at least ten times. The CDR3 sequence: CAISRQGADTEAFF. The CDR3 DNA, read in part, is TGTGCCATCAGTCGACAGGGGGCTGACACTGAA. This chain links TRBV10-3 with TRBJ1-1, with TRBD1 identical over 10 bases. The read stops 3 residues short of the end of the CDR3; the missing end is completed from the germline J gene. The germline CDR1 and CDR2 sequences are ENHRY and SYGVKD. V trimming: 5 bases; J trimming: 3 bases; junction bases outside the gene matches: 3. This CDR3 is 14 amino acids long.

This clone was detected many times. Coverage ceases 3 residues before the CDR3 finishes, and the germline J gene fills in the end. The chain carries TRBV18 and TRBJ2-7, with 12 positions matching TRBD2. V gave up 6 bases and J gave up 3 bases; unmatched junction bases: 12. CDR3 length equals 17 residues. CDR1 and CDR2 (germline): KGHSH, LQKENI. The CDR3 bases that were read are TGTGCCAGCTCCTCTGCCCAGGGACTAGCGGGTCACTACGAG. Protein sequence: CASSSAQGLAGHYE. The entire CDR3 is CASSSAQGLAGHYEQYF. Based on the CDR3 plus reference TRBV18 and TRBJ2-7, the full variable domain is NAGVMQNPRHLVRRRGQEARLRCSPMKGHSHVYWYRQLPEEGLKFMVYLQKENIIDESGMPKERFSAEFPKEGPSILRIQQVVRGDSAAYFCASSSAQGLAGHYEQYFGPGTRLTVT.

This clone was counted at least ten times. The read ends 3 residues early relative to the CDR3; the germline J gene fills the gap. The gene calls are TRBV20-1 and TRBJ1-4; a weak D match, TRBD1 (6 bases). From germline, CDR1 is DFQATT and CDR2 SNEGSKA (reference sequence). The CDR3 contains 13 residues. The germline V and J ends were trimmed by 2 bases and 7 bases, with 11 bases remaining between them. The DNA read from the CDR3 is TGCAGTGCTAGATCGGGGGGCACTGAAAAA. This sequence encodes CSARSGGTEK. The complete CDR3 protein is CSARSGGTEKLFF.

This clone was observed at least ten times. The sequenced fragment ends 3 residues before the CDR3 boundary, so the rest is inferred from the germline J gene. The gene calls are TRBV30 and TRBJ2-3; a weak D match, TRBD2 (6 bases). Trimming removed 5 bases from V and 2 bases from J, with 14 bases in between. Per the germline V gene, CDR1 is GTSNPN and CDR2 is SVGIG (reference sequence). The length of the CDR3 is 14 residues. CDR3 DNA (partial): TGTGCCTGGGCCCGGGACTCCCTCACAGATACG. Amino acids: CAWARDSLTDT. The entire CDR3 reads CAWARDSLTDTQYF.

This clone showed up many times. The missing CDR3 end, 3 residues past where the read stops, is filled in from the germline J gene. The chain links TRBV20-1 to TRBJ2-7; 9 positions match TRBD2. The V and J ends lost 4 bases and 2 bases, in that order; junction bases with no gene match: 6. The germline gives CDR1 DFQATT, CDR2 SNEGSKA (reference sequence). The CDR3 covers 14 residues. CDR3 loop: CSAKGLAGTYEQYF. CDR3 bases read: TGCAGTGCTAAGGGGCTAGCGGGAACCTACGAG.

This clone was seen at least ten times. The read halts 3 residues ahead of the CDR3 end, with the missing end drawn from the germline J gene. V gene TRBV20-1 combines with J gene TRBJ2-7; 7 positions match TRBD1. CDR1 and CDR2 (germline): DFQATT, SNEGSKA (reference sequence). The CDR3 has 13 amino acids. The V gene end was trimmed by 5 bases and the J gene end by 2 bases; junction bases not matched to a gene: 6. The DNA read from the CDR3 is TGCAGTGCTCGACAGGGACCCACCTACGAG. Its protein product is CSARQGPTYE. In full, the CDR3 reads CSARQGPTYEQYF.

This clone appeared many times. The observed sequence ends 3 residues before the CDR3 terminus, with the missing tail filled in from the germline J gene. This chain uses TRBV4-1 with TRBJ2-3; the match to TRBD2 covers 7 bases. The ends lost 4 bases at V and 2 bases at J; junction bases unmatched: 6. CDR1 MGHRA and CDR2 YSYEKL come from the germline V gene. CDR3 length: 15 amino acids. CDR3 protein: CASSPYGTNTDTQYF. CDR3 DNA, as far as it was read: TGCGCCAGCAGCCCCTACGGGACTAACACAGATACG.

In this sample, this clone turned up many times. The read is 3 residues too short to cover the CDR3 end, so that end is filled in from the germline J gene. This rearrangement joins TRBV7-8 to TRBJ2-1, with 11 bases identical to TRBD2. This CDR3 has 17 residues. In germline, CDR1 is SGHVS, CDR2 FQNEAQ. V lost 1 base, J lost 5 bases, and 7 bases stayed unmatched. The sequenced part of the CDR3 DNA is TGTGCCAGCAGCTTAGGGTGGGGGACTAGCGGTCACAATGAG. As protein: CASSLGWGTSGHNE. The whole CDR3 is CASSLGWGTSGHNEQFF.

To note about this clone: The read ends 3 residues early relative to the CDR3; the germline J gene fills the gap. The chain links TRBV5-4 to TRBJ2-7, with 9 bases fitting TRBD1. V shed 4 bases and J 5 bases; nucleotides not matched to a gene: 7. The CDR3 extends over 14 amino acids. CDR1 and CDR2 from the germline V gene are SGHNT and YYREEE (reference sequence). CDR3 sequence: CASSRDRVLNEQYF. The sequenced CDR3 bases are TGTGCCAGCAGCCGGGACAGGGTTCTAAACGAG. Complete variable domain (other parts from reference TRBV5-4 and TRBJ2-7): ETGVTQSPTHLIKTRGQQVTLRCSSQSGHNTVSWYQQALGQGPQFIFQYYREEENGRGNFPPRFSGLQFPNYSSELNVNALELDDSALYLCASSRDRVLNEQYFGPGTRLTVT.

In its sample, this clone was seen many times. The CDR3 is cut off 3 residues early in the read; its end comes from the germline J gene. The chain recombines TRBV5-4 with TRBJ2-7; weak D call: TRBD1 (5 bases). The CDR3 has 14 residues. Looked up from germline, CDR1 is SGHNT and CDR2 is YYREEE (reference sequence). V was pared by 4 bases and J by 0 bases, with 11 bases between. CDR3: CASSRGHSSYEQYF. The covered CDR3 bases are TGTGCCAGCAGCAGAGGACACAGCTCCTACGAG.

The sample holds many counts of this clone. The read falls 3 residues short of the CDR3 end, and the missing part is taken from the germline J gene. This sequence joins TRBV20-1 and TRBJ1-1, with a weak D call TRBD1 (5 bases). There are 12 residues in the CDR3. The V gene lost 4 bases and the J gene lost 5 bases, with 11 bases spanning the gap. Germline V CDR1 and CDR2: DFQATT, SNEGSKA (reference sequence). The DNA read from the CDR3 is TGCAGTGCTACAGGGAAGGGTACTGAA. Amino acids: CSATGKGTE. The entire CDR3 sequence reads CSATGKGTEAFF.

There are many counts of this clone. With the read ending 3 residues before the CDR3 end, the germline J gene is used to fill in that end. The chain employs TRBV19 and TRBJ2-3, with TRBD2 identical over 9 bases. J lost 1 base, V lost 6 bases, and 5 bases had no gene match. The germline gives CDR1 LNHDA, CDR2 SQIVND (reference sequence). The CDR3 is 15 residues long. This CDR3 is CASSPGLAGTDTQYF. The part of the CDR3 DNA that was read is TGTGCCAGTAGCCCGGGACTAGCCGGCACAGATACG.

A remark on this clone: The missing CDR3 end, 3 residues past where the read stops, is filled in from the germline J gene. The chain combines TRBV5-1 with TRBJ2-3; possibly TRBD2 for D (5 bases). Trimming took 0 bases from V and 0 from J, leaving 8 bases between them. The CDR3 is 15 residues long. Germline lookup yields CDR1 SGHRS and CDR2 YFSETQ. CDR3 sequence reads: CASSLGGPSTDTQYF. CDR3 DNA, as far as it was read: TGCGCCAGCAGCTTGGGCGGGCCGAGCACAGATACG.

This clone was counted ten times or more. CDR3 DNA (partial): TGTGCCAGCAGCGCTAGTAACACCGGGGAG. As protein: CASSASNTGE. The full CDR3 is CASSASNTGELFF. The chain links TRBV7-3 to TRBJ2-2, with D hard to call. The sequence runs out 3 residues before the end of the CDR3; the remainder is reconstructed from the germline J gene. Trimming shortened V by 5 bases and J by 2 bases, and 6 bases separated the two germline ends. The CDR3 extends over 13 amino acids. Germline CDR1 is SGHTA and CDR2 is FQGTGA.

This clone showed up many times. The read ends 3 residues shy of where the CDR3 ends; the end is completed using the germline J gene. The chain couples TRBV20-1 to TRBJ2-7; 13 nucleotides match TRBD2. Looked up from germline, CDR1 is DFQATT and CDR2 is SNEGSKA (reference sequence). The CDR3 sequence is 15 residues long. J gave up 4 bases and V 3 bases, and 6 bases lay outside the gene matches. CDR3 loop: CSARTSGRLMYEQYF. Partial CDR3 DNA: TGCAGTGCTAGGACTAGCGGGAGGCTGATGTACGAG.

This clone was recorded many times. The observed sequence ends 3 residues before the CDR3 terminus, with the missing tail filled in from the germline J gene. J is TRBJ2-5 and V is TRBV2, with 8 bases lining up with TRBD2. Germline lookup yields CDR1 SNHLY and CDR2 FYNNEI. Trimming cost V 2 bases and J 7 bases; bases outside gene matches: 9. The CDR3 is 15 residues long. The covered CDR3 bases are TGTGCCAGCAGTGAATTGCAGCGGGAGCGGGGGACC. Translating gives CASSELQRERGT. The whole CDR3 region reads CASSELQRERGTQYF.

The sample holds many counts of this clone. The read ends 3 residues shy of where the CDR3 ends; the end is completed using the germline J gene. The chain links TRBV20-1 to TRBJ2-7; TRBD1 aligns across 10 bases. J gave up 2 bases and V 5 bases, and 3 bases lay outside the gene matches. The V gene's germline CDR1 is DFQATT and CDR2 SNEGSKA (reference sequence). CDR3 length: 13 residues. The CDR3 bases that were read are TGCAGTGCTTTAGGACAGGGGGCCTACGAG. The encoded protein is CSALGQGAYE. The full CDR3 protein reads CSALGQGAYEQYF.

This clone has only a few counts. Sequencing ends 3 residues short of the CDR3 end; the germline J gene provides the rest. The chain combines TRBV11-3 with TRBJ2-7; D not certain. This CDR3 has 12 amino acids. Trimming left V 5 bases short and J 6 bases short, with 11 bases between. The germline CDR1 and CDR2 sequences are SGHNT and YENEEA. The CDR3 here is CASSRYDREQYF. The part of the CDR3 DNA that was read is TGTGCCAGCAGCCGCTACGATCGCGAG.

This clone was counted many times. The CDR3 end is not reached by the read, which stops 3 residues before it; the germline J gene fills it in. The V gene is TRBV30, the J gene TRBJ2-3; possible D gene TRBD1, 6 bases. The CDR3 sequence is 13 residues long. Germline CDR1 is GTSNPN and CDR2 is SVGIG (reference sequence). Trimming left V 3 bases short and J 6 bases short, with 13 bases between. The part of the CDR3 DNA that was read is TGTGCCTGGAGCCCCCTCACAGGGGATACG. This encodes CAWSPLTGDT. The whole CDR3 protein is CAWSPLTGDTQYF.

This clone was seen many times. The CDR3 is cut off 3 residues early in the read; its end comes from the germline J gene. The chain carries TRBV7-2 and TRBJ2-2; D unresolved. The ends were cut back, 5 bases at V and 4 bases at J, with 11 bases in the middle. Germline loops: CDR1 SGHTA, CDR2 FQGNSA. The CDR3 extends over 14 amino acids. The CDR3 spells CASSPALSTGELFF. CDR3 DNA, as far as it was read: TGTGCCAGCAGCCCAGCGTTGTCCACCGGGGAG.

This clone was picked up many times. The CDR3 end falls 3 residues outside the read, so it is completed with the germline J gene. The gene calls are TRBV5-6 and TRBJ2-7; 8 bases are a match to TRBD2. The CDR3 runs 14 residues. The germline V gene encodes CDR1 SGHDT and CDR2 YYEEEE. V lost 4 bases and J lost 4; bases outside the gene matches: 7. Incomplete CDR3 DNA: TGTGCCAGCAGCAAACTAGCGGATACGTACGAG. Protein product: CASSKLADTYE. The full CDR3 is CASSKLADTYEQYF. Full variable domain (remainder filled in from reference TRBV5-6 and TRBJ2-7): DAGVTQSPTHLIKTRGQQVTLRCSPKSGHDTVSWYQQALGQGPQFIFQYYEEEERQRGNFPDRFSGHQFPNYSSELNVNALLLGDSALYLCASSKLADTYEQYFGPGTRLTVT.

This clone was found many times. The read falls 3 residues short of the CDR3 end, and the missing part is taken from the germline J gene. V usage is TRBV20-1 and J usage is TRBJ2-1; 16 bases map to TRBD2. The V gene's germline CDR1 is DFQATT and CDR2 SNEGSKA (reference sequence). With 0 bases clipped from V and 0 bases from J, the junction kept 8 bases outside the gene matches. This CDR3 region has 20 residues. CDR3 bases read: TGCAGTGCTAGAGATTTTATGGGACTAGCGGGAGGGAGCTCCTACAATGAG. This sequence encodes CSARDFMGLAGGSSYNE. The whole CDR3 reads CSARDFMGLAGGSSYNEQFF.

This clone was recorded many times. The CDR3 end is not reached by the read, which stops 3 residues before it; the germline J gene fills it in. The V call is TRBV20-1, the J call TRBJ2-3; TRBD2 matches 11 bases. J gave up 6 bases and V 3 bases, and 8 bases lay outside the gene matches. Germline CDR1 and CDR2: DFQATT and SNEGSKA (reference sequence). The CDR3 contains 15 residues. The CDR3 DNA, read in part, is TGCAGTGCTAGCCTGGGGACTAGCGGCGGGGATACG. Protein sequence: CSASLGTSGGDT. The CDR3, in full, reads CSASLGTSGGDTQYF.

This clone has ten or more counts. The missing CDR3 end, 3 residues past where the read stops, is filled in from the germline J gene. The V gene is TRBV29-1, the J gene TRBJ2-2, with 8 bases identical to TRBD1. Trimming removed 3 bases from V and 5 bases from J; junction bases left unmatched: 2. This CDR3 comprises 13 residues. Germline CDR1 is SQVTM and CDR2 is ANQGSEA. CDR3: CSVDRTGTGELFF. The part of the CDR3 DNA that was read is TGCAGCGTTGACCGGACAGGGACCGGGGAG.

This clone was observed at least ten times. The read stops 3 residues short of the end of the CDR3; the missing end is completed from the germline J gene. The chain recombines TRBV28 with TRBJ1-5, with D possibly matching TRBD1 (5 bases). The CDR3 is made up of 14 amino acids. V was clipped by 3 bases and J by 3 bases, with 9 bases between them. Germline CDR1 and CDR2: MDHEN and SYDVKM. This chain's CDR3 is CASSLSGSNQPQHF. CDR3 bases read: TGTGCCAGCAGTTTGTCAGGGTCCAATCAGCCC.

In this sample, this clone turned up many times. The read ends 3 residues early relative to the CDR3; the germline J gene fills the gap. J is TRBJ2-7 and V is TRBV2; 8 bases fit TRBD1. V dropped 1 base and J dropped 3; count of bases not matched to a gene: 2. The CDR3 extends over 14 amino acids. CDR1 is SNHLY, CDR2 FYNNEI, per germline. CDR3 amino acids: CASSEGTGYYEQYF. The DNA read from the CDR3 is TGTGCCAGCAGTGAAGGGACAGGGTACTACGAG.

Ten or more counts support this clone. CDR3 protein: CASSDRQGKGTDTQYF. Incomplete CDR3 DNA: TGTGCCAGCAGTGACAGACAGGGGAAGGGCACAGATACG. The J gene is TRBJ2-3, the V gene TRBV6-4; the match to TRBD1 covers 8 bases. The CDR3 end lies 3 residues beyond the end of the read and is filled in from the germline J gene. After removal of 2 bases from V and 1 base from J, the junction contained 5 bases not matched to a gene. The CDR3 has 16 residues. Looked up from germline, CDR1 is MRHNA and CDR2 is SNTAGT.

This clone was recorded at least ten times. The read gets to within 3 residues of the CDR3 end, and the germline J gene fills in the rest. This chain joins TRBV2 and TRBJ1-1, with TRBD1 matching over 7 bases. Germline V gives CDR1 SNHLY, CDR2 FYNNEI. The CDR3 length is 13 residues. V shed 5 bases and J 5 bases; nucleotides not matched to a gene: 5. The covered CDR3 bases are TGTGCCAGCAGTTGGGAGGGGGCAACTGAA. It codes for CASSWEGATE. The full-length CDR3 reads as CASSWEGATEAFF.

In its sample, this clone was seen many times. The CDR3 end is not reached by the read, which stops 3 residues before it; the germline J gene fills it in. The V gene is TRBV6-2 or TRBV6-3, the J gene TRBJ2-2; TRBD2 agrees at 11 bases. This CDR3 is built from 17 residues. The V gene's germline CDR1 is MNHEY and CDR2 SVGEGT. V shed 8 bases and J 4 bases; nucleotides not matched to a gene: 12. CDR3: CASRPLRLAGGTGELFF. Partial CDR3 DNA: TGTGCCAGCCGCCCCCTCAGGCTAGCGGGAGGCACCGGGGAG.

This clone was picked up many times. The read ends 3 residues before the CDR3 terminus; that terminus is restored from the germline J gene. This sequence joins TRBV12-3 or TRBV12-4 and TRBJ1-4; 9 nucleotides align to TRBD1. Trimming took 5 bases from V and 8 from J; bases not matched to a gene: 9. CDR3 size: 15 residues. The CDR3 bases that were read are TGTGCCAGCAGTGACCCCGGGACAGGGAGGGAAAAA. Translation: CASSDPGTGREK. In full, the CDR3 reads CASSDPGTGREKLFF.